This T cell receptor (beta chain) appears in the sequencing data of a study of blood T cells in healthy people across ages. V lost 6 bases, J lost 0 bases, and 18 bases lay in between. The CDR3 has 15 residues. Germline V gene data show CDR1 as DFQATT and CDR2 as SNEGSKA (reference sequence). A second roughly 7 to 12 cycle PCR used barcoded and J-beta primers. TCRdb re-called the 5' RACE reads through MiXCR, storing one row per CDR3 protein. Here the sample spans 750,000 to 1,000,000 distinct CDR3 sequences, roughly 28% being singletons. These records were also assigned to another study, of T cells of mothers and their children.

This receptor was taken from a woman aged 40 to 50 in good health. This chain uses TRBV20-1 with TRBJ2-7; TRBD2 might be the D (6 bases). The source material was blood. The CDR3 sequence is CSAPDRDFNSYEQYF. The CDR3 nucleotides read TGCAGTGCACCCGATCGGGACTTCAACTCCTACGAGCAGTACTTC.